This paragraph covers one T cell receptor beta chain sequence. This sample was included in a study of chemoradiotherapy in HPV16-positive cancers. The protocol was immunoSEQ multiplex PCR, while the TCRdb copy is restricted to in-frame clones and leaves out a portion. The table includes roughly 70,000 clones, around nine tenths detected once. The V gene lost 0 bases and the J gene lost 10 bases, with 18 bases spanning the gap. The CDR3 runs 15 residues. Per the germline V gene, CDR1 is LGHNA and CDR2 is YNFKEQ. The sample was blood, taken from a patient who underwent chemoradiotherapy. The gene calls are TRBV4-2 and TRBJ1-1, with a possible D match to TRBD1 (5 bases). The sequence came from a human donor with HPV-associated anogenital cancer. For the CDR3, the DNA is TGTGCCAGCAGCCAAGAGGAGGGGACGAGTTCGGTAGCTTTCTTT. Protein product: CASSQEEGTSSVAFF.